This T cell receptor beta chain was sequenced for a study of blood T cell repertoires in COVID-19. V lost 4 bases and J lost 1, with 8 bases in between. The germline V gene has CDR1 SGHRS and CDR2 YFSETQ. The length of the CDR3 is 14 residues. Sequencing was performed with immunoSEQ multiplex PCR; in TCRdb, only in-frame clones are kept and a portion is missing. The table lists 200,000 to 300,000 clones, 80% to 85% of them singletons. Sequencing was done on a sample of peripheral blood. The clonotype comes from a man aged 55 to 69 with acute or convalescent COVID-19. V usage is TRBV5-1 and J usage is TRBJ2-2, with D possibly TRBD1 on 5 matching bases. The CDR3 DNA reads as TGCGCCAGCAGCATCGGACAGAACACCGGGGAGCTGTTTTTT. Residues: CASSIGQNTGELFF.